This T cell receptor beta chain was documented in a study of cytomegalovirus exposure and HLA in healthy donors. General observations from the study: In a later analysis, an Asian-associated ancestry cluster reportedly showed fewer N-insertions than the roughly 650-donor mean.

Use of 60 Vbeta and 13 Jbeta primers characterized the PCR. Repertoires were generated with immunoSEQ multiplex PCR, while TCRdb's copy carries only in-frame clones and drops some. Of roughly 79,000 clones in the sample, roughly 74% were seen once. Notes on this clone: The antigen is not known.

The CDR3 has 13 residues. In germline, CDR1 is MNHNY, CDR2 SVGAGI (reference sequence). The V gene lost 8 bases and the J gene lost 1 base, with 8 bases spanning the gap. Nominally healthy donors were sampled, though unrecorded immune exposures were likely. Sequencing used PBMCs. This clonotype originated in a woman between 45 and 60 years old in good health and CMV-seropositive. The J gene is TRBJ2-2, the V gene TRBV6-6; D is unresolved. CDR3 protein: CASRQMNTGELFF. The CDR3 DNA follows: TGTGCCAGCCGTCAGATGAACACCGGGGAGCTGTTTTTT.